One sample yielded the 24 T cell receptor beta chains listed below, sequenced in a study of radiotherapy plus CTLA-4 blockade in lung cancer. Profiling relied on immunoSEQ multiplex PCR, and the TCRdb table lists in-frame clones only, not all of them. The profile shows tens of thousands of clones, 72% of them singletons. Sequenced here: peripheral blood, sampled from a patient treated with radiotherapy plus ipilimumab. The source is a human donor with non-small cell lung cancer who had stable disease on radiotherapy plus ipilimumab.

V usage is TRBV9 and J usage is TRBJ2-3; 9 bases map to TRBD2. CDR1 is SGDLS and CDR2 is YYNGEE in the germline V gene. V lost 3 bases and J lost 4; bases outside the gene matches: 9. The CDR3 spans 16 residues. CDR3 region: CASSESVGGGADTQYF. The DNA of the CDR3 is TGTGCCAGCAGCGAGTCGGTGGGCGGGGGGGCAGATACGCAGTATTTT.

The chain carries TRBV27 and TRBJ2-1; D is uncertain. CDR1 and CDR2 (germline): MNHEY, SMNVEV (reference sequence). The CDR3 is made up of 15 amino acids. V lost 2 bases and J 6 bases, leaving 14 bases between the germline ends. The CDR3 DNA follows: TGTGCCAGCAGTTTAAGAGCGTCGGCGCCCAATGAGCAGTTCTTC. Translation: CASSLRASAPNEQFF.

The chain uses TRBV7-9 and TRBJ2-1; D ambiguous. This CDR3 has 13 residues. The germline V and J ends were trimmed by 3 bases and 8 bases, with 11 bases remaining between them. CDR1 SEHNR and CDR2 FQNEAQ come from the germline V gene (reference sequence). DNA for the CDR3: TGTGCCAGCAGCTTCAGTTTAGGAGATGAGCAGTTCTTC. Translating it yields CASSFSLGDEQFF. Drawing the rest from reference TRBV7-9 and TRBJ2-1, the complete variable domain is DTGVSQNPRHKITKRGQNVTFRCDPISEHNRLYWYRQTLGQGPEFLTYFQNEAQLEKSRLLSDRFSAERPKGSFSTLEIQRTEQGDSAMYLCASSFSLGDEQFFGPGTRLTVL.

The chain combines TRBV10-3 with TRBJ2-1; possibly TRBD2 for D (7 bases). The CDR3 loop spans 15 amino acids. V shed 0 bases and J shed 10 bases, with 16 bases lying between them. CDR1 ENHRY and CDR2 SYGVKD come from the germline V gene. As DNA, the CDR3 is TGTGCCATCAGTGAGTCCGGGGGGCTAGGTGGGGAGCAGTTCTTC. Translating gives CAISESGGLGGEQFF.

This clone was seen more than once but under ten times. This sequence joins TRBV29-1 and TRBJ1-1, with TRBD1 identical over 9 bases. With V trimmed by 4 bases and J by 3 bases, 3 bases remained unmatched. CDR3 length: 13 amino acids. Germline V gene lookup returns CDR1 SQVTM and CDR2 ANQGSEA. The CDR3 region is CSVGTGADTEAFF. CDR3 nucleotides: TGCAGCGTTGGGACAGGGGCTGACACTGAAGCTTTCTTT.

The chain combines TRBV5-1 with TRBJ2-1; 8 nucleotides match TRBD1. Germline V lookup: CDR1 SGHRS, CDR2 YFSETQ. V shed 1 base and J 5 bases; nucleotides not matched to a gene: 2. The CDR3 covers 14 residues. CDR3 coding DNA: TGCGCCAGCAGCTTGTTACAGGGGGACAATGAGCAGTTCTTC. Translated: CASSLLQGDNEQFF.

J is TRBJ1-2 and V is TRBV19; 10 nucleotides align to TRBD1. This CDR3 has 15 amino acids. Trimming took 7 bases from V and 4 from J; bases not matched to a gene: 9. Germline V gene data show CDR1 as LNHDA and CDR2 as SQIVND (reference sequence). The CDR3 sequence: CASNKRQGAGYGYTF. The CDR3 region has the DNA TGTGCCAGTAATAAAAGACAGGGGGCCGGCTATGGCTACACCTTC.

The V call is TRBV7-2, the J call TRBJ2-2; tentatively, D is TRBD1 (6 bases). The CDR3 contains 16 residues. The germline gives CDR1 SGHTA, CDR2 FQGNSA. V lost 0 bases and J 1 base, leaving 9 bases between the germline ends. CDR3 protein: CASSLAGTQNTGELFF. The CDR3 DNA follows: TGTGCCAGCAGCTTAGCCGGGACACAGAACACCGGGGAGCTGTTTTTT.

The rearrangement joins TRBV6-6 to TRBJ1-2; a possible D gene is TRBD1 (5 bases). CDR1 and CDR2 (germline): MNHNY, SVGAGI (reference sequence). V lost 6 bases to trimming and J lost 0 bases, with 14 bases between them. This CDR3 has 15 residues. CDR3 amino acids: CASSRGWEANYGYTF. The CDR3 nucleotides read TGTGCCAGCAGCCGGGGGTGGGAAGCTAACTATGGCTACACCTTC.

The rearrangement joins TRBV9 to TRBJ2-5; no clear D gene. The V gene's germline CDR1 is SGDLS and CDR2 YYNGEE. The length of the CDR3 is 14 residues. V shed 4 bases and J shed 2 bases, with 12 bases lying between them. This CDR3 reads CASSPGSRQETQYF. In DNA, the CDR3 is TGTGCCAGCAGCCCCGGTAGCCGGCAAGAGACCCAGTACTTC.

The chain couples TRBV5-1 to TRBJ1-2; D is perhaps TRBD1 (6 bases). The CDR3 extends over 13 amino acids. The germline V and J ends were trimmed by 3 bases and 6 bases, with 12 bases remaining between them. Germline V gene data show CDR1 as SGHRS and CDR2 as YFSETQ. The CDR3 here is CASSSGQLDGYTF. The CDR3 coding sequence is TGCGCCAGCAGCTCCGGACAGCTAGATGGCTACACCTTC.

The chain recombines TRBV7-6 with TRBJ2-1; 10 bases line up with TRBD2. The germline V gene has CDR1 SGHVS and CDR2 FNYEAQ. The CDR3 loop spans 17 amino acids. The V gene end was trimmed by 2 bases and the J gene end by 8 bases; junction bases not matched to a gene: 12. CDR3 nucleotide sequence: TGTGCCAGCAGCTTACAACCGGTTAGCGGGGGGAAGTATGAGCAGTTCTTC. It is translated as CASSLQPVSGGKYEQFF. The complete variable domain, with remaining parts taken from reference TRBV7-6 and TRBJ2-1, reads GAGVSQSPRYKVTKRGQDVALRCDPISGHVSLYWYRQALGQGPEFLTYFNYEAQQDKSGLPNDRFSAERPEGSISTLTIQRTEQRDSAMYRCASSLQPVSGGKYEQFFGPGTRLTVL.

Worth noting for this clone: The CDR3 ends on some other residue instead of the conserved phenylalanine or tryptophan, so this is likely a read error. The V call is TRBV5-1, the J call TRBJ1-1; 9 bases are shared with TRBD1. The V gene end was trimmed by 4 bases and the J gene end by 4 bases; junction bases not matched to a gene: 8. The CDR3 totals 15 residues. In germline, CDR1 is SGHRS, CDR2 YFSETQ. DNA for the CDR3: TGCGCCAGCAGCACGCACCGACAGGGGGGCACTGAAGCTTTCCTT. It specifies CASSTHRQGGTEAFL.

V and J are TRBV7-6 and TRBJ2-5, with 10 bases matching TRBD1. The V segment lost 1 base and the J segment 5 bases; nucleotides outside the gene matches: 10. In germline, CDR1 is SGHVS, CDR2 FNYEAQ. The CDR3 has 17 residues. As DNA, the CDR3 is TGTGCCAGCAGCTTAGTCGGTTTGGGACAGGGGAGGGAGACCCAGTACTTC. It is translated as CASSLVGLGQGRETQYF. Based on the CDR3 plus reference TRBV7-6 and TRBJ2-5, the full variable domain is GAGVSQSPRYKVTKRGQDVALRCDPISGHVSLYWYRQALGQGPEFLTYFNYEAQQDKSGLPNDRFSAERPEGSISTLTIQRTEQRDSAMYRCASSLVGLGQGRETQYFGPGTRLLVL.

The J gene is TRBJ2-3, the V gene TRBV29-1, with D possibly being TRBD1 (7 bases). This CDR3 is built from 15 residues. Trimming took off 3 bases at V and 3 bases at J, with 16 bases between the two ends. Germline-derived CDR1 and CDR2 are SQVTM and ANQGSEA. The CDR3 sequence is CSVDRGRGETDTQYF. In nucleotides, the CDR3 is TGCAGCGTTGATCGGGGCAGGGGGGAGACAGATACGCAGTATTTT.

J is TRBJ1-2 and V is TRBV2; tentative D call: TRBD1 (5 bases). The V and J ends lost 1 base and 4 bases respectively, with 7 bases between them. The germline V gene encodes CDR1 SNHLY and CDR2 FYNNEI. The CDR3 loop spans 13 amino acids. CDR3 DNA: TGTGCCAGCAGTGAAGAGGGACTCTATGGCTACACCTTC. It yields the protein CASSEEGLYGYTF. Filled out from reference TRBV2 and TRBJ1-2, the complete variable domain reads EPEVTQTPSHQVTQMGQEVILRCVPISNHLYFYWYRQILGQKVEFLVSFYNNEISEKSEIFDDQFSVERPDGSNFTLKIRSTKLEDSAMYFCASSEEGLYGYTFGSGTRLTVV.

This clone has only a few counts. This chain uses TRBV15 with TRBJ1-6, with 9 positions matching TRBD1. The junction had 9 bases not matched to a gene; V was cut back by 5 bases and J by 7 bases. The germline V gene has CDR1 LNHNV and CDR2 YYDKDF (reference sequence). This CDR3 contains 16 residues. This CDR3 reads CATSAEDRGINSPLHF. The CDR3, as DNA: TGTGCCACCAGCGCCGAAGACAGGGGGATCAATTCACCCCTCCACTTT.

The chain couples TRBV15 to TRBJ2-5; D unclear. With 1 base removed from V and 8 bases from J, the gap between germline ends came to 8 bases. This CDR3 region has 12 residues. CDR1 is LNHNV, CDR2 YYDKDF, per germline (reference sequence). The CDR3 coding sequence is TGTGCCACCAGCAGAGTTTCGGGTACCCAGTACTTC. It specifies CATSRVSGTQYF. The full variable domain, rest sourced from reference TRBV15 and TRBJ2-5, is DAMVIQNPRYQVTQFGKPVTLSCSQTLNHNVMYWYQQKSSQAPKLLFHYYDKDFNNEADTPDNFQSRRPNTSFCFLDIRSPGLGDTAMYLCATSRVSGTQYFGPGTRLLVL.

The chain recombines TRBV2 with TRBJ1-5; 8 nucleotides agree with TRBD1. The germline V gene has CDR1 SNHLY and CDR2 FYNNEI. There are 15 residues in the CDR3. J gave up 4 bases and V 6 bases, and 8 bases lay outside the gene matches. The CDR3 is CASSPDRGSNQPQHF. The CDR3 DNA reads TGTGCCAGCAGCCCCGACAGGGGATCGAATCAGCCCCAGCATTTT.

The chain couples TRBV6-1 to TRBJ2-7; D not certain. Germline V gene sequence: CDR1 MNHNS, CDR2 SASEGT. This CDR3 region has 15 residues. Trimming took off 2 bases at V and 0 bases at J, with 11 bases between the two ends. The CDR3 bases are TGTGCCAGCAGTGAATTCTCCGGGTTCTCCTACGAGCAGTACTTC. This encodes CASSEFSGFSYEQYF.

This clone was counted only a few times. The chain has TRBV6-5 and TRBJ1-1, with D perhaps TRBD1 (5 bases). In germline, CDR1 is MNHEY, CDR2 SVGAGI. Deletions cut 2 bases from V and 2 bases from J, with 9 bases between. There are 14 residues in the CDR3. CDR3 DNA sequence: TGTGCCAGCAGTTACCAGACAGCAAACACTGAAGCTTTCTTT. This encodes CASSYQTANTEAFF.

The CDR3, as DNA: TGCAGCGTAGGGGAGGGAAAAGAGACCCAGTACTTC. Translating it yields CSVGEGKETQYF. The chain couples TRBV29-1 to TRBJ2-5; TRBD2 matches at 7 bases. Germline-derived CDR1 and CDR2 are SQVTM and ANQGSEA. This CDR3 is built from 12 residues. J was trimmed by 3 bases and V by 6 bases; bases with no gene match: 4.

The table lists this clone with a few counts. The V call is TRBV2, the J call TRBJ1-6; 8 nucleotides line up with TRBD1. CDR1 is SNHLY and CDR2 is FYNNEI in the germline V gene. This CDR3 is built from 15 residues. Unmatched junction bases numbered 5, after V lost 4 bases and J lost 6 bases. CDR3 region: CASSARTGTNSPLHF. CDR3 nucleotides: TGTGCCAGCAGTGCCAGGACAGGGACTAATTCACCCCTCCACTTT. Using reference TRBV2 and TRBJ1-6 for the parts outside the CDR3, the full variable domain is EPEVTQTPSHQVTQMGQEVILRCVPISNHLYFYWYRQILGQKVEFLVSFYNNEISEKSEIFDDQFSVERPDGSNFTLKIRSTKLEDSAMYFCASSARTGTNSPLHFGNGTRLTVT.

The CDR3 region is CASSGAKVGSGGYTF. The DNA of the CDR3 is TGTGCCAGCAGTGGGGCCAAAGTAGGGAGTGGTGGCTACACCTTC. V usage is TRBV2 and J usage is TRBJ1-2; the D is unclear. The CDR3 has 15 residues. Trimming shortened V by 4 bases and J by 7 bases, and 19 bases separated the two germline ends. Germline V CDR1 and CDR2: SNHLY, FYNNEI.